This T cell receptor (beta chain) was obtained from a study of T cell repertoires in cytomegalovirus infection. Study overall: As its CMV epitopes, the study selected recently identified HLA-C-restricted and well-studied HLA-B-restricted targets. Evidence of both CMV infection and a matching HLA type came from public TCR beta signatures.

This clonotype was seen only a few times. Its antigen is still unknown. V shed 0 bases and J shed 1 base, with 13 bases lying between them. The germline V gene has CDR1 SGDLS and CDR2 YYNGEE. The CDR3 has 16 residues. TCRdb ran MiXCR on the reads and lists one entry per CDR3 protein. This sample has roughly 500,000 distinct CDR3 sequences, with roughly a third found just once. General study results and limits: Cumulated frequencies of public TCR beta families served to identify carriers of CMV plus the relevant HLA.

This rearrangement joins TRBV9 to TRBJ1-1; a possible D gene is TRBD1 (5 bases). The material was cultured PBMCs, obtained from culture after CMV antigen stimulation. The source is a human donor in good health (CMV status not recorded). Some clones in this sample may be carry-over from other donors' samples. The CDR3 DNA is TGTGCCAGCAGCGTAGCCGGGGGGTTGGCGAACACTGAAGCTTTCTTT. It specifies CASSVAGGLANTEAFF.